The 2 T cell receptor beta chains given below trace back to one sample, sequenced in a study of blood T cell repertoires in COVID-19. Repertoires were generated with immunoSEQ multiplex PCR, while TCRdb's copy carries only in-frame clones and drops some. The profile covers about 230,000 clones, with about 90% appearing a single time and about an eighth taken by the ten largest. The sample consisted of peripheral blood. The source of these receptors is a woman aged 18-35 years who had recovered from COVID-19.

The chain uses TRBV13 and TRBJ2-5, with 7 bases that match TRBD2. Germline trimming cut 10 bases from V and 5 bases from J; bases unmatched to any gene: 4. The CDR3 totals 11 residues. CDR1 and CDR2 (germline): PRHDT, FYEKMQ (reference sequence). Written as DNA, the CDR3 is TGTGCCACCCGGGGGGAGGAGACCCAGTACTTC. Amino acids: CATRGEETQYF.

The chain uses TRBV30 and TRBJ2-5, with 12 bases matching TRBD2. The CDR3 has 14 residues. Trimming cost V 3 bases and J 5 bases; bases outside gene matches: 4. Germline CDR1 is GTSNPN and CDR2 is SVGIG (reference sequence). CDR3 bases: TGTGCCTGGAGAGTACTAGCGGGAGGCGAGACCCAGTACTTC. Translation gives CAWRVLAGGETQYF.